This T cell receptor beta chain was observed in a study of radiation and T cells in renal cell carcinoma. This CDR3 spans 16 amino acids. In germline, CDR1 is MDHEN, CDR2 SYDVKM. V was pared by 8 bases and J by 0 bases, with 19 bases between. This clone was counted a single time. Time point described: blood 2 weeks post-SBRT. Treatment: 15 Gy SBRT to primary tumor, nephrectomy 4 weeks later. Repertoires were generated with immunoSEQ multiplex PCR, while TCRdb's copy carries only in-frame clones and drops some. The sample holds about 130,000 clones; over 75% are singletons and the top ten take roughly 5.9%.

The genes are TRBV28 and TRBJ1-1, with a possible D match to TRBD1 (5 bases). The TCR originated in a man aged 50 to 59 with renal cell carcinoma. Sequenced material: blood, taken from a patient whose treatment included radiotherapy and nephrectomy. CDR3 amino acids: CASYREVGGLNTEAFF. The CDR3 nucleotides read TGTGCCAGCTATAGGGAGGTTGGGGGGTTGAACACTGAAGCTTTCTTT.